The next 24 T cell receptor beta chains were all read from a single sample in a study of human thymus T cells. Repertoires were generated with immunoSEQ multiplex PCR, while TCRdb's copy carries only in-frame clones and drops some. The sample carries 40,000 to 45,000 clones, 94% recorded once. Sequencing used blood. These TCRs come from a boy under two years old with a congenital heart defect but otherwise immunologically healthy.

CDR3 bases: TGTGCCAGCACCGGGACAGGGGCCCCCTACGAGCAGTACTTC. It translates to CASTGTGAPYEQYF. This chain links TRBV6-6 with TRBJ2-7; 10 bases are shared with TRBD1. The J segment lost 2 bases and the V segment lost 7 bases, leaving 5 bases of the junction unmatched. This CDR3 is built from 14 residues. Germline loops: CDR1 MNHNY, CDR2 SVGAGI (reference sequence).

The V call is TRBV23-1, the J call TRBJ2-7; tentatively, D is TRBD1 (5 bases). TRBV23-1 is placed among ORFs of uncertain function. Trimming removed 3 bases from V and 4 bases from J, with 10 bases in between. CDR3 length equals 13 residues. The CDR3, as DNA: TGCGCCAGCAGTCACCGGTCAGGGTACGAGCAGTACTTC. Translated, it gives CASSHRSGYEQYF.

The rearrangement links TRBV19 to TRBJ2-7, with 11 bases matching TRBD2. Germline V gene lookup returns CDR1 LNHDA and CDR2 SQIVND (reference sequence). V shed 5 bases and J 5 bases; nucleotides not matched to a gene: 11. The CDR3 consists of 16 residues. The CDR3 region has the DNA TGTGCCAGTAGTTCAATTCTAGCGGGGGGCGCCCACGAGCAGTACTTC. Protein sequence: CASSSILAGGAHEQYF. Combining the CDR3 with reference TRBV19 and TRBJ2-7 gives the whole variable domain DGGITQSPKYLFRKEGQNVTLSCEQNLNHDAMYWYRQDPGQGLRLIYYSQIVNDFQKGDIAEGYSVSREKKESFPLTVTSAQKNPTAFYLCASSSILAGGAHEQYFGPGTRLTVT.

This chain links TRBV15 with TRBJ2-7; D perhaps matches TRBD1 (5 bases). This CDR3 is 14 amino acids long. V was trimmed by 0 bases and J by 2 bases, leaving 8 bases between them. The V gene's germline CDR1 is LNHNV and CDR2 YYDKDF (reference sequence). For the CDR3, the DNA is TGTGCCACCAGCAGAGATCGGACAACCTACGAGCAGTACTTC. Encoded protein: CATSRDRTTYEQYF.

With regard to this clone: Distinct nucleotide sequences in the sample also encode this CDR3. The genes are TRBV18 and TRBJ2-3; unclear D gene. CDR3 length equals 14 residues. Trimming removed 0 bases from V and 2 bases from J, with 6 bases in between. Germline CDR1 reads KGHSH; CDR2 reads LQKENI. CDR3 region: CASSPPRATDTQYF. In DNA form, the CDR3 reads TGTGCCAGCTCACCACCAAGGGCCACAGATACGCAGTATTTT.

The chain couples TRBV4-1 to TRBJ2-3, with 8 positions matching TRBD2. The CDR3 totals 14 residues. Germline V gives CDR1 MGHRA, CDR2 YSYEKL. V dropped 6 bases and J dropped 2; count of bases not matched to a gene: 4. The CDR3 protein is CASRPAGVTDTQYF. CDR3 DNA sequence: TGCGCCAGCAGGCCAGCGGGGGTCACAGATACGCAGTATTTT.

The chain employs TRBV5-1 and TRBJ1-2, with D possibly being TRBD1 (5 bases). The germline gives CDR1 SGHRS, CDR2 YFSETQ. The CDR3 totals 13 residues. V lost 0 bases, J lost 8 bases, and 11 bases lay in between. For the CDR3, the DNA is TGCGCCAGCAGCTTGGAAGGGGCGCGGGGCTACACCTTC. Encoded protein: CASSLEGARGYTF.

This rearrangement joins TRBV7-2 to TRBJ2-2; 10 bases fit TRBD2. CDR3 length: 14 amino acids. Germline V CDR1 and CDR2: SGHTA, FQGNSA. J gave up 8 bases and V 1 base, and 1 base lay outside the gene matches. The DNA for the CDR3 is TGTGCCAGCAGCTTAGTAGCGGGGGGAGGGGAGCTGTTTTTT. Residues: CASSLVAGGGELFF.

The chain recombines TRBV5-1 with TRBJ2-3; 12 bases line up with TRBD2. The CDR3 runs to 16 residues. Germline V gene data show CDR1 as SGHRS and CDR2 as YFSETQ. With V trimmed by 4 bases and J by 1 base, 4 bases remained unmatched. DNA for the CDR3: TGCGCCAGCAGCCTGACTAGCGGGGGTCGCACAGATACGCAGTATTTT. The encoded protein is CASSLTSGGRTDTQYF.

CDR3 loop: CASTRSGGGPDTQYF. Here the CDR3 DNA reads TGTGCCAGCACTCGTAGCGGGGGGGGCCCAGATACGCAGTATTTT. The chain uses TRBV25-1 and TRBJ2-3, with 11 nucleotides matching TRBD2. The CDR3 is 15 residues long. The J segment lost 4 bases and the V segment lost 7 bases, leaving 7 bases of the junction unmatched. Germline V gene lookup returns CDR1 MGHDK and CDR2 SYGVNS.

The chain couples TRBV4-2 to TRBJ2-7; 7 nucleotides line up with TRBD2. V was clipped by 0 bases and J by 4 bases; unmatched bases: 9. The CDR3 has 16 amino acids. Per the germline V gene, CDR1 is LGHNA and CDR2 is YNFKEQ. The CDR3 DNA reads TGTGCCAGCAGCCAAGATTGGGCGCGGGGGAGATACGAGCAGTACTTC. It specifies CASSQDWARGRYEQYF.

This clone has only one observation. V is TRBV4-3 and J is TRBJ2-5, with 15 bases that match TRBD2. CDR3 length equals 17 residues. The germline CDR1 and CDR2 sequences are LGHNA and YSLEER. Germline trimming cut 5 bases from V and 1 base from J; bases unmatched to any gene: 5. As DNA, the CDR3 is TGCGCCAGCAGCTCCCGGACTAGCGGGGGGGGCCAAGAGACCCAGTACTTC. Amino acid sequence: CASSSRTSGGGQETQYF.

The CDR3 loop is CASADRAYSYEQYF. In DNA, the CDR3 is TGCGCCAGCGCGGACAGGGCCTATTCCTACGAGCAGTACTTC. The V gene is TRBV5-1, the J gene TRBJ2-7, with TRBD1 matching 8 bases. The junction had 7 bases not matched to a gene; V was cut back by 7 bases and J by 1 base. Per the germline V gene, CDR1 is SGHRS and CDR2 is YFSETQ. The CDR3 length is 14 residues.

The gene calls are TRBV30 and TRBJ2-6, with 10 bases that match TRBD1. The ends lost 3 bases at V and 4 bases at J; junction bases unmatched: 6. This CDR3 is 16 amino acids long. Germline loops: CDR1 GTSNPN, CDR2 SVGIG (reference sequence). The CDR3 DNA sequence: TGTGCCTGGAGCGGACAGGGGGTGTCGGGGGCCAACGTCCTGACTTTC. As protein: CAWSGQGVSGANVLTF.

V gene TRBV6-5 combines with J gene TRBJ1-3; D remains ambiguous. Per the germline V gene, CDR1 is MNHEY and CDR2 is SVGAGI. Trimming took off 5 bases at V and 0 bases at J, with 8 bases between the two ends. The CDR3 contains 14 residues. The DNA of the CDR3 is TGTGCCAGCAGTAAGCGCCTCTCTGGAAACACCATATATTTT. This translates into CASSKRLSGNTIYF.

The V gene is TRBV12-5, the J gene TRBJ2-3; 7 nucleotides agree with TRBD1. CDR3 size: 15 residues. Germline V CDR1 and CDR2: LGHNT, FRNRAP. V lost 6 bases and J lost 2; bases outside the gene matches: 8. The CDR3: CASGPGQAPTDTQYF. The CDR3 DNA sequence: TGTGCTAGTGGCCCCGGACAGGCCCCCACAGATACGCAGTATTTT.

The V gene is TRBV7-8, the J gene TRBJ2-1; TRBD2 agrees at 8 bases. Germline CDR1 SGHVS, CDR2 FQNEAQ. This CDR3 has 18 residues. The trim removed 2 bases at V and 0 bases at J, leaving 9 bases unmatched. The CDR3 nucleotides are TGTGCCAGCAGCTTAAGGGCTAGCGGGCTTCGCTCCTACAATGAGCAGTTCTTC. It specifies CASSLRASGLRSYNEQFF.

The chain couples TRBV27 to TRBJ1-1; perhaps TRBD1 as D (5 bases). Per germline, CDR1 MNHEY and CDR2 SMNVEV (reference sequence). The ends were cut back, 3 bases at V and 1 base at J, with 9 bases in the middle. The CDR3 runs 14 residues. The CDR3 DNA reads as TGTGCCAGCAGTTTGCGGGGCGGGAACACTGAAGCTTTCTTT. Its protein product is CASSLRGGNTEAFF.

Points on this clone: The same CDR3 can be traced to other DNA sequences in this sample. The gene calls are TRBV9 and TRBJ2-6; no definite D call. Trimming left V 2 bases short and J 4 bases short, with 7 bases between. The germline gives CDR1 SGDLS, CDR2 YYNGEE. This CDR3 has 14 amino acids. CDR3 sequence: CASSVGSGANVLTF. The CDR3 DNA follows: TGTGCCAGCAGCGTGGGGTCGGGGGCCAACGTCCTGACTTTC.

The CDR3 protein is CASSFNNYGYTF. CDR3 coding DNA: TGTGCCAGCAGCTTTAATAACTATGGCTACACCTTC. This chain uses TRBV7-9 with TRBJ1-2; no reliable D call. CDR1 is SEHNR, CDR2 FQNEAQ, per germline (reference sequence). The CDR3 length is 12 residues. The V end was cut by 3 bases, the J end by 1 base, with 3 bases between.

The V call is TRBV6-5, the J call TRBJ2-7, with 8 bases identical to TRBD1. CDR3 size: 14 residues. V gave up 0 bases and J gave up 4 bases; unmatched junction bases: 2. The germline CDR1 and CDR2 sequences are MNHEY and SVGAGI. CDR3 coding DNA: TGTGCCAGCAGTTACTCGACAGGGGAATACGAGCAGTACTTC. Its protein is CASSYSTGEYEQYF.

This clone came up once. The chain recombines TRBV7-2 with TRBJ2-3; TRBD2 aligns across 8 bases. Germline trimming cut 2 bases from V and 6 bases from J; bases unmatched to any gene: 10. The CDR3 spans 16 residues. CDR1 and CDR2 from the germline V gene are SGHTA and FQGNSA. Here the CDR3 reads CASSLTLAGGADTQYF. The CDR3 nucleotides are TGTGCCAGCAGCTTAACCCTAGCGGGCGGCGCCGATACGCAGTATTTT.

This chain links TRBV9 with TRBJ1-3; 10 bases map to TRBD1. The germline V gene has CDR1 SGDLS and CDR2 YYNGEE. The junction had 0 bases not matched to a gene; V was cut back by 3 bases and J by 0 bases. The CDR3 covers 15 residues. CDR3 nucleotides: TGTGCCAGCAGCGGGACAGGGGGCTCTGGAAACACCATATATTTT. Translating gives CASSGTGGSGNTIYF.

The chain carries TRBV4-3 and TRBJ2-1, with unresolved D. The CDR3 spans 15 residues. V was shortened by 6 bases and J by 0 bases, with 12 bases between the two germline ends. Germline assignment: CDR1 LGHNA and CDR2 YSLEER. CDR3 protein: CASRRWDSSYNEQFF. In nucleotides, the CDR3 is TGCGCCAGCAGGCGGTGGGATAGCTCCTACAATGAGCAGTTCTTC.